A single sample is the source of the 19 T cell receptor beta chains below, sequenced in a study of human T cells and chemical hapten exposure (dated by TCRdb to about 2021). Library construction relied on RACE. The sequencer was a NextSeq 500. Starting from the raw public reads, TCRdb applied fastp trimming at Q25, assembled clones with MiXCR and retained in-frame beta chains. Rows are unified per CDR3 protein, each entry keeping the most common DNA and genes. The sample table holds 350,000 to 400,000 distinct CDR3 sequences, of which more than 5% were seen once. The biggest ten clones account for about 6% of the sample. Interpreted using the paper, the time point label stands for: patch test 2, 6 weeks after DPC sensitization. The treatment or condition label, read with the paper, signifies: therapeutic diphenylcyclopropenone sensitization with weekly scalp DPC. This material consisted of whole blood, taken in connection with sensitization to the hapten diphenylcyclopropenone (DPC). The receptors were gathered from a woman between 18 and 29 years old with alopecia areata. Some clones in this sample may be carry-over from other donors' samples.

This clonotype was counted ten times or more. This chain links TRBV20-1 with TRBJ2-7, with 8 bases aligning to TRBD2. Trimming at V came to 4 bases and at J to 3 bases, leaving 5 bases not matched to a gene. Germline CDR1 and CDR2: DFQATT and SNEGSKA (reference sequence). This CDR3 is 13 amino acids long. The CDR3 reads CSATGLDNYEQYF. The CDR3 DNA sequence: TGCAGTGCTACGGGACTAGACAACTACGAGCAGTACTTC.

Ten or more counts support this clonotype. The chain employs TRBV6-2 or TRBV6-3 and TRBJ2-7, with TRBD1 matching over 12 bases. CDR1 and CDR2 (germline): MNHEY, SVGEGT. J was trimmed by 2 bases and V by 6 bases; bases with no gene match: 5. The CDR3 is 15 amino acids. The CDR3: CASRLRDRGPYEQYF. CDR3 DNA sequence: TGTGCCAGCAGACTCCGGGACAGGGGGCCCTACGAGCAGTACTTC.

The chain recombines TRBV7-2 with TRBJ2-6; D ambiguous. Germline-derived CDR1 and CDR2 are SGHTA and FQGNSA. With 5 bases removed from V and 4 bases from J, the gap between germline ends came to 9 bases. CDR3 size: 14 residues. The CDR3 sequence: CASSLRRGANVLTF. As DNA, the CDR3 is TGTGCCAGCAGCCTGCGACGCGGGGCCAACGTCCTGACTTTC.

At least ten counts were recorded for this clonotype. The chain links TRBV7-9 to TRBJ1-4; D remains ambiguous. The CDR3 contains 15 residues. Germline V lookup: CDR1 SEHNR, CDR2 FQNEAQ (reference sequence). Trimming took 5 bases from V and 3 from J, leaving 13 bases between them. The CDR3 DNA is TGTGCCAGCAGCCCGAAGGGAGGACCTAATGAAAAACTGTTTTTT. It is translated as CASSPKGGPNEKLFF.

This clonotype was seen only a few times. The gene calls are TRBV18 and TRBJ1-4; 7 bases map to TRBD1. The CDR3 is 15 amino acids. Germline V gene sequence: CDR1 KGHSH, CDR2 LQKENI. J was trimmed by 0 bases and V by 6 bases; bases with no gene match: 4. The chain's CDR3 is CASSRDSATNEKLFF. For the CDR3, the DNA is TGTGCCAGCTCCCGGGACAGTGCAACTAATGAAAAACTGTTTTTT.

This clonotype was found many times. The chain joins TRBV12-5 to TRBJ1-1, with TRBD1 matching over 9 bases. Per the germline V gene, CDR1 is LGHNT and CDR2 is FRNRAP. The CDR3 covers 15 residues. With V trimmed by 7 bases and J by 3 bases, 9 bases remained unmatched. The DNA for the CDR3 is TGTGCTAGTGCACCCCGACAGGGGGGGTACACTGAAGCTTTCTTT. Translated, it gives CASAPRQGGYTEAFF. Using reference TRBV12-5 and TRBJ1-1 for the parts outside the CDR3, the full variable domain is DARVTQTPRHKVTEMGQEVTMRCQPILGHNTVFWYRQTMMQGLELLAYFRNRAPLDDSGMPKDRFSAEMPDATLATLKIQPSEPRDSAVYFCASAPRQGGYTEAFFGQGTRLTVV.

V is TRBV6-1 and J is TRBJ1-5, with D possibly matching TRBD1 (5 bases). CDR3 size: 11 residues. Germline loops: CDR1 MNHNS, CDR2 SASEGT. Trimming cost V 7 bases and J 9 bases, with 10 bases left between them. The CDR3 sequence: CASTGGGPQHF. The CDR3 DNA is TGTGCCAGCACCGGTGGGGGGCCCCAGCATTTT.

This clonotype was seen only a few times. The CDR3 spells CASSYLGQGAGGELFF. The CDR3 nucleotides are TGTGCCAGCAGTTACCTGGGACAGGGGGCGGGCGGGGAGCTGTTTTTT. J is TRBJ2-2 and V is TRBV6-5; 12 nucleotides align to TRBD1. The CDR3 totals 16 residues. V lost 2 bases, J lost 7 bases, and 5 bases stayed unmatched. Germline V gene sequence: CDR1 MNHEY, CDR2 SVGAGI.

The CDR3 loop is CASSWQDNSPLHF. The DNA of the CDR3 is TGTGCCAGCAGCTGGCAGGACAATTCACCCCTCCACTTT. J is TRBJ1-6 and V is TRBV5-8; no clear D. CDR3 size: 13 residues. Germline V gene data show CDR1 as SGHTS and CDR2 as YDEGEE. The V gene lost 3 bases and the J gene lost 7 bases, with 8 bases spanning the gap.

In its sample, this clonotype was seen many times. This chain joins TRBV13 and TRBJ1-1; D gene uncertain. V was clipped by 1 base and J by 1 base, with 7 bases between them. The CDR3 runs 14 residues. Germline V lookup: CDR1 PRHDT, CDR2 FYEKMQ (reference sequence). CDR3 loop: CASSLVSTNTEAFF. In nucleotides, the CDR3 is TGTGCCAGCAGCTTAGTATCGACGAACACTGAAGCTTTCTTT.

This chain connects TRBV27 to TRBJ2-1, with no clear D. With 6 bases removed from V and 6 bases from J, the gap between germline ends came to 6 bases. Germline V gene sequence: CDR1 MNHEY, CDR2 SMNVEV (reference sequence). The CDR3 consists of 11 residues. The CDR3 is CASSRFNEQFF. The CDR3 nucleotides are TGTGCCAGCAGCCGCTTCAATGAGCAGTTCTTC.

This clonotype has a handful of counts. The rearrangement joins TRBV27 to TRBJ2-7, with D possibly matching TRBD1 (5 bases). Germline CDR1 MNHEY, CDR2 SMNVEV (reference sequence). The length of the CDR3 is 16 residues. V was shortened by 6 bases and J by 1 base, with 19 bases between the two germline ends. CDR3 amino acids: CASRPFDSRGSYEQYF. For the CDR3, the DNA is TGTGCCAGCAGACCTTTCGACAGCCGTGGGTCCTACGAGCAGTACTTC.

This clonotype was seen more than once but under ten times. The rearrangement uses TRBV10-3 and TRBJ1-5, with 9 nucleotides matching TRBD1. Germline CDR1 and CDR2: ENHRY and SYGVKD. V was pared by 2 bases and J by 4 bases, with 9 bases of the junction left unmatched. This CDR3 has 17 amino acids. DNA for the CDR3: TGTGCCATCAGTGAGAGGGCCGGGACAGGGAAAAATCAGCCCCAGCATTTT. Translated, it gives CAISERAGTGKNQPQHF.

This clonotype was recorded many times. V is TRBV20-1 and J is TRBJ2-7; D is possibly TRBD2 (6 bases). Trimming left V 3 bases short and J 2 bases short, with 11 bases between. In germline, CDR1 is DFQATT, CDR2 SNEGSKA (reference sequence). The CDR3 is 13 residues long. CDR3 protein: CSARGDFPYEQYF. The CDR3 bases are TGCAGTGCTAGGGGGGACTTTCCCTACGAGCAGTACTTC.

There are many counts of this clonotype. The CDR3 region is CASSPGDRAYTEAFF. CDR3 bases: TGTGCCAGCAGTCCAGGGGACAGGGCCTACACTGAAGCTTTCTTT. V gene TRBV12-3 or TRBV12-4 combines with J gene TRBJ1-1; 9 bases align to TRBD1. The ends lost 5 bases at V and 3 bases at J; junction bases unmatched: 7. The CDR3 is 15 amino acids.

The chain has TRBV7-2 and TRBJ1-6; D unclear. Germline CDR1 and CDR2: SGHTA and FQGNSA. Trimming pared 6 bases from V and 8 bases from J, leaving 17 bases between. The CDR3 runs 15 residues. The CDR3 nucleotides read TGTGCCAGCAGTTTCTTCGATCGAACCCATTCACCCCTCCACTTT. Translating it yields CASSFFDRTHSPLHF.

This clonotype was counted between two and nine times. This chain connects TRBV6-2 or TRBV6-3 to TRBJ1-2; D is uncertain. Germline lookup yields CDR1 MNHEY and CDR2 SVGEGT. The CDR3 has 13 amino acids. V shed 6 bases and J shed 6 bases, with 14 bases lying between them. The CDR3 reads CASSPPAVNGYTF. CDR3 nucleotides: TGTGCCAGCAGCCCACCAGCGGTGAATGGCTACACCTTC.

This clonotype was detected many times. The gene calls are TRBV29-1 and TRBJ2-5; TRBD2 is a possible D gene (5 bases). Trimming removed 3 bases from V and 3 bases from J, with 8 bases in between. CDR3 length equals 12 residues. Germline V gives CDR1 SQVTM, CDR2 ANQGSEA. CDR3 sequence (DNA): TGCAGCGTTGAGGTCGGGGAAGAGACCCAGTACTTC. Protein product: CSVEVGEETQYF.

This clonotype showed up just a few times. This sequence joins TRBV4-3 and TRBJ2-7; D uncertain. This CDR3 contains 13 residues. V was pared by 0 bases and J by 2 bases, with 5 bases between. Per germline, CDR1 LGHNA and CDR2 YSLEER. CDR3 DNA sequence: TGCGCCAGCAGCCAAGATCTGCCCTACGAGCAGTACTTC. This gives the protein CASSQDLPYEQYF.